The next 26 T cell receptor beta chains were all read from a single sample in a study of blood T cell repertoires in COVID-19. TCRdb keeps only in-frame clones here, not all; method: immunoSEQ multiplex PCR. In the table there are about 26,000 clones, 85% to 90% of which are singletons. Source material: peripheral blood. These receptors came from a human donor in a cohort sampled during active COVID-19.

The V and J genes are TRBV28 and TRBJ1-2; no clear D gene. CDR3 length equals 11 residues. The germline V gene has CDR1 MDHEN and CDR2 SYDVKM. Trimming stripped 4 bases from V and 5 bases from J, with 5 bases between. The CDR3 region has the DNA TGTGCCAGCAGTTCAGTATATGGCTACACCTTC. It codes for CASSSVYGYTF.

This clone occurred once. V is TRBV9 and J is TRBJ2-3; the D gene is possibly TRBD1 (6 bases). The V end was cut by 2 bases, the J end by 6 bases, with 19 bases between. Germline V gene data show CDR1 as SGDLS and CDR2 as YYNGEE. The CDR3 covers 16 residues. CDR3 sequence: CASSVSRGASKDTQYF. As DNA, the CDR3 is TGTGCCAGCAGCGTTAGCAGGGGAGCTAGTAAGGATACGCAGTATTTT. The full variable domain, its missing parts supplied by reference TRBV9 and TRBJ2-3, is DSGVTQTPKHLITATGQRVTLRCSPRSGDLSVYWYQQSLDQGLQFLIQYYNGEERAKGNILERFSAQQFPDLHSELNLSSLELGDSALYFCASSVSRGASKDTQYFGPGTRLTVL.

The chain employs TRBV27 and TRBJ2-6, with TRBD1 matching over 11 bases. The V gene end was trimmed by 3 bases and the J gene end by 4 bases; junction bases not matched to a gene: 8. CDR3 length: 18 amino acids. Germline values: CDR1 MNHEY, CDR2 SMNVEV (reference sequence). As DNA, the CDR3 is TGTGCCAGCAGTTTGTTTGGACAGGGGGCGACCGGGGCCAACGTCCTGACTTTC. It is translated as CASSLFGQGATGANVLTF.

The chain recombines TRBV12-2 with TRBJ2-2; the table gives TRBD2 as D, unverified against the DNA. TRBV12-2 is shown as a pseudogene. This CDR3 has 16 residues. For the CDR3, the DNA is TGTGCAAGTCGCTTCGAAGGTAGGGAGAGCACCGGGGAGCTGTTTTTT. It specifies CASRFEGRESTGELFF.

The chain has TRBV24-1 and TRBJ2-3; no definite D call. CDR1 and CDR2 from the germline V gene are KGHDR and SFDVKD. The CDR3 length is 14 residues. Deletions cut 1 base from V and 0 bases from J, with 4 bases between. CDR3 loop: CATSDFLSTDTQYF. In DNA, the CDR3 is TGTGCCACCAGTGATTTTTTAAGCACAGATACGCAGTATTTT.

This clone came up once. The chain couples TRBV5-1 to TRBJ2-1; D remains ambiguous. CDR1 and CDR2 (germline): SGHRS, YFSETQ. The CDR3 runs 18 residues. The germline V and J ends were trimmed by 0 bases and 3 bases, with 19 bases remaining between them. CDR3 region: CASSLGNLRPLGYNEQFF. DNA of the CDR3: TGCGCCAGCAGCTTGGGAAACTTACGGCCCCTAGGCTACAATGAGCAGTTCTTC.

This chain connects TRBV7-6 to TRBJ2-7; no firm D call. Trimming took 3 bases from V and 3 from J, leaving 18 bases between them. The CDR3 runs 16 residues. Germline CDR1 is SGHVS and CDR2 is FNYEAQ. CDR3 sequence: CASSFPTNSGGYEQYF. CDR3 in DNA: TGTGCCAGCAGCTTTCCGACAAATTCAGGTGGCTACGAGCAGTACTTC.

This chain links TRBV25-1 with TRBJ1-1; possible D gene TRBD1, 5 bases. CDR3 length equals 15 residues. Germline-derived CDR1 and CDR2 are MGHDK and SYGVNS. V shed 4 bases and J shed 5 bases, with 17 bases lying between them. In DNA form, the CDR3 reads TGTGCCAGCAGTGTCGAGTCAGGGAGGAGAACTGAAGCTTTCTTT. Translated: CASSVESGRRTEAFF. Supplemented by reference TRBV25-1 and TRBJ1-1, the full variable domain reads EADIYQTPRYLVIGTGKKITLECSQTMGHDKMYWYQQDPGMELHLIHYSYGVNSTEKGDLSSESTVSRIRTEHFPLTLESARPSHTSQYLCASSVESGRRTEAFFGQGTRLTVV.

The CDR3 loop is CASRKRMYTEAFF. As DNA, the CDR3 is TGTGCCAGCAGAAAGCGGATGTACACTGAAGCTTTCTTT. This sequence joins TRBV5-8 and TRBJ1-1; unclear D gene. The CDR3 extends over 13 amino acids. Germline values: CDR1 SGHTS, CDR2 YDEGEE. The germline V and J ends were trimmed by 5 bases and 3 bases, with 11 bases remaining between them.

The chain couples TRBV24-1 to TRBJ2-1; D is perhaps TRBD1 (6 bases). Trimming shortened V by 2 bases and J by 0 bases, and 13 bases separated the two germline ends. Germline V CDR1 and CDR2: KGHDR, SFDVKD. The CDR3 totals 17 residues. For the CDR3, the DNA is TGTGCCACCAGTGATTGGGGACAAACGAGCTCCTACAATGAGCAGTTCTTC. Translated, it gives CATSDWGQTSSYNEQFF.

The chain carries TRBV5-4 and TRBJ2-7, with D possibly being TRBD2 (6 bases). V dropped 2 bases and J dropped 4 bases, with 10 bases sitting between them. Germline assignment: CDR1 SGHNT and CDR2 YYREEE (reference sequence). The CDR3 is 13 residues long. The CDR3 nucleotides read TGTGCCAGCAGCTTCTCCGGGGGTTACGAGCAGTACTTC. The encoded protein is CASSFSGGYEQYF.

This clone was seen a handful of times. This chain joins TRBV28 and TRBJ2-7, with 10 bases that match TRBD1. J gave up 2 bases and V 3 bases, and 4 bases lay outside the gene matches. Germline CDR1 is MDHEN and CDR2 is SYDVKM. This CDR3 comprises 15 residues. The CDR3: CASSFTGQGAYEQYF. The CDR3 nucleotides read TGTGCCAGCAGTTTCACCGGACAGGGGGCCTACGAGCAGTACTTC.

The chain combines TRBV12-3 or TRBV12-4 with TRBJ1-2, with D hard to call. CDR3 length equals 12 residues. V was clipped by 3 bases and J by 1 base, with 3 bases between them. CDR3 nucleotides: TGTGCCAGCAGTTTCAATAACTATGGCTACACCTTC. This gives the protein CASSFNNYGYTF.

The chain is built from TRBV5-1 and TRBJ1-2; D may be TRBD1 (6 bases). Germline lookup yields CDR1 SGHRS and CDR2 YFSETQ. The CDR3 covers 13 residues. Trimming stripped 4 bases from V and 3 bases from J, with 10 bases between. CDR3: CASSPEGDYGYTF. The CDR3 coding sequence is TGCGCCAGCAGCCCCGAGGGGGACTATGGCTACACCTTC.

V is TRBV19 and J is TRBJ2-7; the match to TRBD2 covers 7 bases. V gave up 1 base and J gave up 3 bases; unmatched junction bases: 9. Germline CDR1 is LNHDA and CDR2 is SQIVND (reference sequence). The CDR3 is 16 amino acids. Here the CDR3 reads CASSIGRLAVIYEQYF. In nucleotides, the CDR3 is TGTGCCAGTAGTATAGGGAGGCTAGCGGTCATCTACGAGCAGTACTTC.

V gene TRBV27 combines with J gene TRBJ1-6; D is unresolved. Deletions cut 3 bases from V and 7 bases from J, with 4 bases between. Germline V gene data show CDR1 as MNHEY and CDR2 as SMNVEV (reference sequence). The CDR3 sequence is 12 residues long. This CDR3 is CASSFQNSPLHF. CDR3 nucleotides: TGTGCCAGCAGTTTCCAGAATTCACCCCTCCACTTT.

The chain links TRBV20-1 to TRBJ2-7; 12 bases fit TRBD1. CDR1 DFQATT and CDR2 SNEGSKA come from the germline V gene (reference sequence). CDR3 size: 14 residues. The J segment lost 7 bases and the V segment lost 3 bases, leaving 7 bases of the junction unmatched. The CDR3 loop reads CSASPGQGAGEQYF. CDR3 coding DNA: TGCAGTGCTAGTCCGGGACAGGGGGCTGGGGAGCAGTACTTC.

The rearrangement links TRBV12-1 to TRBJ2-1; the DNA was not used to check the table's D call, TRBD1. TRBV12-1 is noted as a pseudogene. The CDR3 extends over 14 amino acids. The CDR3 loop reads CASSLAASYNEQFF. The CDR3 nucleotides are TGTGCCAGCAGCTTGGCCGCTTCCTACAATGAGCAGTTCTTC.

The chain links TRBV7-2 to TRBJ2-1; tentatively, D is TRBD2 (6 bases). Germline lookup yields CDR1 SGHTA and CDR2 FQGNSA. The CDR3 spans 16 residues. Trimming shortened V by 5 bases and J by 4 bases, and 18 bases separated the two germline ends. The CDR3 nucleotides are TGTGCCAGCAGCCCATTGGGGGGAAAAGGGTACAATGAGCAGTTCTTC. It is translated as CASSPLGGKGYNEQFF.

This sequence joins TRBV29-1 and TRBJ2-2; TRBD2 aligns across 7 bases. V shed 4 bases and J 4 bases; nucleotides not matched to a gene: 6. The CDR3 is made up of 14 amino acids. Germline V gene lookup returns CDR1 SQVTM and CDR2 ANQGSEA. The CDR3 coding sequence is TGCAGCGTTGTGTCCATAGCGGGCACCGGGGAGCTGTTTTTT. It translates to CSVVSIAGTGELFF.

The chain links TRBV5-1 to TRBJ2-1; 7 positions match TRBD2. CDR3 length: 15 residues. V shed 1 base and J 7 bases; nucleotides not matched to a gene: 8. Germline V lookup: CDR1 SGHRS, CDR2 YFSETQ. CDR3 nucleotide sequence: TGCGCCAGCAGCTTGCCGGGCGGGAGAATTAATGAGCAGTTCTTC. Its translation: CASSLPGGRINEQFF.

This chain uses TRBV12-5 with TRBJ2-7; 11 bases line up with TRBD1. Losses at the gene ends were 2 bases for V and 3 bases for J; bases not matched to a gene: 6. The germline V gene encodes CDR1 LGHNT and CDR2 FRNRAP. The CDR3 length is 16 residues. The CDR3 here is CASGLLTGQGVYEQYF. In DNA form, the CDR3 reads TGTGCTAGTGGTTTGTTAACGGGACAGGGGGTCTACGAGCAGTACTTC.

J is TRBJ1-5 and V is TRBV19, with 7 nucleotides matching TRBD1. This CDR3 comprises 15 residues. J was trimmed by 1 base and V by 5 bases; bases with no gene match: 5. CDR1 is LNHDA and CDR2 is SQIVND in the germline V gene (reference sequence). The CDR3 DNA sequence: TGTGCCAGTAGTGCGGGACAGACGAGCAATCAGCCCCAGCATTTT. Amino acids: CASSAGQTSNQPQHF.

CDR3 sequence reads: CASSVGSGGPQDTQYF. The CDR3 DNA is TGTGCCAGCAGCGTAGGAAGCGGGGGGCCCCAAGATACGCAGTATTTT. This rearrangement joins TRBV9 to TRBJ2-3, with TRBD2 identical over 9 bases. The CDR3 spans 16 residues. Germline trimming cut 0 bases from V and 5 bases from J; bases unmatched to any gene: 7. Germline V gene data show CDR1 as SGDLS and CDR2 as YYNGEE.

The chain couples TRBV6-5 to TRBJ2-7, with a tentative D call TRBD1 (6 bases). Germline CDR1 is MNHEY and CDR2 is SVGAGI. The CDR3 is 14 amino acids. V was pared by 7 bases and J by 1 base, with 14 bases between. The CDR3 here is CASKASGESYEQYF. The CDR3 DNA follows: TGTGCCAGCAAGGCCTCAGGGGAGTCCTACGAGCAGTACTTC.

V and J are TRBV7-8 and TRBJ2-2; TRBD2 aligns across 7 bases. The CDR3 has 15 amino acids. In germline, CDR1 is SGHVS, CDR2 FQNEAQ. Trimming removed 4 bases from V and 5 bases from J; junction bases left unmatched: 7. CDR3 residues: CASSWASGGTGELFF. The DNA of the CDR3 is TGTGCCAGCAGCTGGGCTAGCGGAGGTACCGGGGAGCTGTTTTTT.